The 3 T cell receptor beta chains presented below share a single source sample, sequenced in a study of CD8 T cells in ankylosing spondylitis. Each CDR3 protein is one row after TCRdb ran MiXCR on the 5' RACE reads. The sample yields 250,000 to 350,000 distinct CDR3 sequences, approximately 20% seen once. The sequencing input was blood, either unsorted or a sorted T cell fraction (not recorded which). Source of these receptors: a male donor with ankylosing spondylitis or in good health (not recorded which).

This clonotype came up a few times. The DNA of the CDR3 is TGTGCCAGCACTCCACCCCTTACCGACAGGGAAAGAAACACCATATATTTT. Translation: CASTPPLTDRERNTIYF. V usage is TRBV28 and J usage is TRBJ1-3, with TRBD1 matching over 7 bases. V lost 7 bases, J lost 5 bases, and 17 bases stayed unmatched. This CDR3 spans 17 amino acids. In germline, CDR1 is MDHEN, CDR2 SYDVKM.

The chain combines TRBV12-3 or TRBV12-4 with TRBJ2-1; perhaps TRBD1 as D (5 bases). The germline V and J ends were trimmed by 4 bases and 5 bases, with 12 bases remaining between them. The CDR3 is made up of 14 amino acids. CDR3 nucleotides: TGTGCCAGCAGTTATGGGGCAGGGCACAATGAGCAGTTCTTC. It is translated as CASSYGAGHNEQFF.

This clonotype was seen more than once but under ten times. This sequence joins TRBV12-3 or TRBV12-4 and TRBJ2-1; possibly TRBD1 or TRBD2 for D (6 bases each). The CDR3 is made up of 13 amino acids. V lost 11 bases and J 6 bases, leaving 17 bases between the germline ends. The CDR3 nucleotides are TGTGCCGGCTCTGGGGGGCGTGTCAATGAGCAGTTCTTC. It yields the protein CAGSGGRVNEQFF.